The entry below gives a single T cell receptor (beta chain) sequence along with its context. What it binds is not known. The sorted conventional CD4+ T cells were CD25-low and CD127-high, with genomic DNA sequenced. This sample is drawn from a study of regulatory and conventional T cells in RAG deficiency. Study observations and caveats: In Omenn syndrome, Treg and Tconv repertoires overlapped >85%.

The CDR3 is 11 residues long. The germline gives CDR1 SGHRS, CDR2 YFSETQ. V was shortened by 3 bases and J by 1 base, with 1 base between the two germline ends. Here immunoSEQ multiplex PCR was the method, and the copy in TCRdb shows in-frame clones only, minus some. The sample lists about 10,000 clones, about 93% occurring once. Sequencing used CD4+ effector T cells sorted from blood. This chain joins TRBV5-1 and TRBJ2-5; D not certain. The origin of this receptor is a human donor with RAG deficiency presenting as severe combined immunodeficiency. In nucleotides, the CDR3 is TGCGCCAGCAGCTCCCAAGAGACCCAGTACTTC. The encoded protein is CASSSQETQYF.